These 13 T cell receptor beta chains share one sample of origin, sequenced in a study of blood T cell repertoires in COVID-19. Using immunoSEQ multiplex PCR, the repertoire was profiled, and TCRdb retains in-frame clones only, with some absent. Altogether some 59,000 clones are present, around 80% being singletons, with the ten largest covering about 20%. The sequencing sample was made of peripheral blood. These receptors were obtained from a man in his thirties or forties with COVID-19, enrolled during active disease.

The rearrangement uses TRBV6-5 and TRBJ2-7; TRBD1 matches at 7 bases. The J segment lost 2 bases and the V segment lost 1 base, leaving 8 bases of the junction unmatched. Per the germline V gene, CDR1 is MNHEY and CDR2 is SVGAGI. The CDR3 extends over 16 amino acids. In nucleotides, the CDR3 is TGTGCCAGCAGTTACTTCCTCTCGGACAGGACCTACGAGCAGTACTTC. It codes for CASSYFLSDRTYEQYF.

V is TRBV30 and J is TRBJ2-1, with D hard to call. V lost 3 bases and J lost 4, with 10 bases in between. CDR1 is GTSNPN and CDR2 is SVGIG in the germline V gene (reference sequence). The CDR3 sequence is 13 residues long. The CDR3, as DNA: TGTGCCTGGAGCCCCCAGTCTTACAATGAGCAGTTCTTC. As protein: CAWSPQSYNEQFF.

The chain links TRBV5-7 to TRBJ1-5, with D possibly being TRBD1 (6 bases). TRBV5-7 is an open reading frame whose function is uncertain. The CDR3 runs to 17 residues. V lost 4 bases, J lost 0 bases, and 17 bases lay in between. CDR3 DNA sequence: TGTGCCAGCAGCGAATCGGACAGATCTTATAGCAATCAGCCCCAGCATTTT. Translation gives CASSESDRSYSNQPQHF.

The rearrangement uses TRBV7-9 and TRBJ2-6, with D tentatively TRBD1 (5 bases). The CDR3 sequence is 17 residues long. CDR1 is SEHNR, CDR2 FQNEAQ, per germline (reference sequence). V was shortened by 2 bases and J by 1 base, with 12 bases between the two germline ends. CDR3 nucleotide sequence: TGTGCCAGCAGCTTATTGACAGCCGCATCTGGGGCCAACGTCCTGACTTTC. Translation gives CASSLLTAASGANVLTF.

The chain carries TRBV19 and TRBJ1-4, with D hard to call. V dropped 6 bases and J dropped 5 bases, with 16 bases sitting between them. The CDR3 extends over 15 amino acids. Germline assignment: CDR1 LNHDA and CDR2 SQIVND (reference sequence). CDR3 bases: TGTGCCAGTAGCTCCGGCCGGATACAGAATGAAAAACTGTTTTTT. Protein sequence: CASSSGRIQNEKLFF. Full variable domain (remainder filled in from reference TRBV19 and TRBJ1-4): DGGITQSPKYLFRKEGQNVTLSCEQNLNHDAMYWYRQDPGQGLRLIYYSQIVNDFQKGDIAEGYSVSREKKESFPLTVTSAQKNPTAFYLCASSSGRIQNEKLFFGSGTQLSVL.

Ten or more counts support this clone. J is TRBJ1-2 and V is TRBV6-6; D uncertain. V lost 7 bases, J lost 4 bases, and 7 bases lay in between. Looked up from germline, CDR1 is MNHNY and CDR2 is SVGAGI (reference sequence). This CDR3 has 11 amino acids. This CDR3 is CASTPGYGYTF. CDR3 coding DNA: TGTGCCAGCACCCCCGGCTATGGCTACACCTTC.

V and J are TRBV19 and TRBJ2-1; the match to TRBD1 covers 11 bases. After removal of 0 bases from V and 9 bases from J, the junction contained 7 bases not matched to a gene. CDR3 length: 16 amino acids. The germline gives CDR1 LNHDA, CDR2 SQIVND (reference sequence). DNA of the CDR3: TGTGCCAGTAGTATAGACGGACAGGGGGCTTTAAGTGAGCAGTTCTTC. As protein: CASSIDGQGALSEQFF.

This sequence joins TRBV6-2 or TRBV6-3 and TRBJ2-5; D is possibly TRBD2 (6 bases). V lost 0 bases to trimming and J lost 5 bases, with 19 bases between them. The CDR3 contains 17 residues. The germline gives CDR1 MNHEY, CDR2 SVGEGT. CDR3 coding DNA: TGTGCCAGCAGTTACTCGTTCCAGCGGGCAGATCGGGAGACCCAGTACTTC. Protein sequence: CASSYSFQRADRETQYF.

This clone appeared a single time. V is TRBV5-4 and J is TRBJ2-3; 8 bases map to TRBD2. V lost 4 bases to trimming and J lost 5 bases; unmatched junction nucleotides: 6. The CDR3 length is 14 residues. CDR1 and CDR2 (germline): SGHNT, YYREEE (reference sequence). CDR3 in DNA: TGTGCCAGCAGCCCGGGAGGGGGAGGAGATACGCAGTATTTT. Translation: CASSPGGGGDTQYF.

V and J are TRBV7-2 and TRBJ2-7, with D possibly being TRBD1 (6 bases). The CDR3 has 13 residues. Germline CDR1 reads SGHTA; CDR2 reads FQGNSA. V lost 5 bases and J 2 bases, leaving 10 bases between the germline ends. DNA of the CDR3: TGTGCCAGCAGCACGGGACAAACCTACGAGCAGTACTTC. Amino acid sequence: CASSTGQTYEQYF.

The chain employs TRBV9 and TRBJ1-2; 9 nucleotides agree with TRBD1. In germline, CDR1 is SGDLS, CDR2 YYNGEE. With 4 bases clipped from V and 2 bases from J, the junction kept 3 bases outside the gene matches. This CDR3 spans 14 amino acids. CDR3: CASSPTGGNYGYTF. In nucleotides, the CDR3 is TGTGCCAGCAGCCCGACAGGGGGAAACTATGGCTACACCTTC. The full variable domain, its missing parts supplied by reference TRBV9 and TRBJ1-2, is DSGVTQTPKHLITATGQRVTLRCSPRSGDLSVYWYQQSLDQGLQFLIQYYNGEERAKGNILERFSAQQFPDLHSELNLSSLELGDSALYFCASSPTGGNYGYTFGSGTRLTVV.

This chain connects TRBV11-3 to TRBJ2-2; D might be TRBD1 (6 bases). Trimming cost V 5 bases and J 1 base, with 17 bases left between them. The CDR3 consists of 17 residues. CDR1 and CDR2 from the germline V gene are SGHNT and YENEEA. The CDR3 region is CASSPGWGHQNTGELFF. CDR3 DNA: TGTGCCAGCAGCCCGGGTTGGGGACATCAGAACACCGGGGAGCTGTTTTTT.

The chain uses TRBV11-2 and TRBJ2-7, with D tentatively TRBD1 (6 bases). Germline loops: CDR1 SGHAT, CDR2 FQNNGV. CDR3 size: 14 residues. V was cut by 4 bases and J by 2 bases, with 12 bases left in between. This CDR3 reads CASSSRGTTYEQYF. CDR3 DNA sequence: TGTGCCAGCAGCTCCCGTGGGACAACCTACGAGCAGTACTTC. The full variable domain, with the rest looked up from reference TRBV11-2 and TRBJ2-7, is EAGVAQSPRYKIIEKRQSVAFWCNPISGHATLYWYQQILGQGPKLLIQFQNNGVVDDSQLPKDRFSAERLKGVDSTLKIQPAKLEDSAVYLCASSSRGTTYEQYFGPGTRLTVT.